This T cell receptor beta chain was captured in a study of identical twins. Trimming removed 4 bases from V and 5 bases from J, with 24 bases in between. CDR1 DFQATT and CDR2 SNEGSKA come from the germline V gene (reference sequence). The CDR3 covers 17 residues. Study results and caveats: Insertion counts were lower in abundant cord blood beta clonotypes, a trend that memory repertoires did not show. Shared out-of-frame alpha sequences (those common to twins) showed excess low generation probability. For out-of-frame beta sequences, excess twin sharing was weaker.

For this clonotype: Its antigen is not identified.

A universal primer site was incorporated via template switching, and the cDNA contained unique molecular identifiers. TCRdb re-called the 5' RACE reads through MiXCR, storing one row per CDR3 protein. This repertoire shows approximately 280,000 distinct CDR3 sequences, 6.5% to 9.5% found once; its top ten account for more than 2%. The same data also contributed to another study, on yellow fever vaccine responses in identical twins.

The sample comprised memory (CD45RO+) T cells sorted from blood. The chain joins TRBV20-1 to TRBJ2-1; weak D call: TRBD2 (5 bases). The clonotype originates from a young woman in good health. The chain's CDR3 is CSATDFFGSGTHNEQFF. The CDR3 DNA is TGCAGTGCTACCGACTTTTTTGGGAGCGGAACCCACAATGAGCAGTTCTTC.